This T cell receptor (beta chain) was observed in a study of CD8+ T cells in alopecia areata. Study-wide results and limits: For baseline CD8+ expansion, any link to response stays uncertain with one nonresponder.

A word on this clone: Its antigen is unknown.

Following extraction, RNA underwent reverse transcription to cDNA, which served as the sequencing template. Here immunoSEQ multiplex PCR was the method, and the copy in TCRdb shows in-frame clones only, minus some. Altogether hundreds of thousands of clones are present, 60% being singletons, with the ten largest covering about 0.89%. Germline CDR1 SGHAT, CDR2 FQNNGV. V gave up 4 bases and J gave up 2 bases, with 5 bases separating them. This CDR3 has 12 amino acids. Treatment specified: oral pan-JAK inhibitor, 5-10 mg twice daily. This TCR came from a human donor with alopecia areata. V gene TRBV11-2 combines with J gene TRBJ1-2, with TRBD1 as a possible D gene (5 bases). Source: CD4+ T cells sorted from blood, taken around week 53, from a patient treated with tofacitinib. CDR3 in DNA: TGTGCCAGCAGCTACAGGAACTATGGCTACACCTTC. It specifies CASSYRNYGYTF.